A selection of T cell receptor beta chains follows, all from one sample in a study of T cells after yellow fever vaccination. TCRdb reanalysed the 5' RACE reads using MiXCR and keeps one entry per CDR3 protein. The profile shows some 110,000 distinct CDR3 sequences, around 8% of them singletons. The sequencing here drew on CD8+ T cells sorted from PBMCs, taken 45 days after the yellow fever booster vaccination. These receptors were obtained from a man under 40 who received the YFV17D yellow fever vaccine. CDR3s include the opening cysteine and the closing phenylalanine or tryptophan. A D gene is named only where the DNA matches it firmly. Part of the rows lack a size; the others show once, few, many or a class for expanded clones.

D,size,V,J,CDR3,DNA
.,few,TRBV5-4,TRBJ2-1,CASRNGGKGQFF,TGTGCCAGCAGGAACGGCGGGAAGGGGCAGTTCTTC
.,many,TRBV27,TRBJ2-7,CASSSLQRPFYEQYF,TGTGCCAGCAGTTCCTTACAGAGGCCGTTCTACGAGCAGTACTTC
.,many,TRBV5-1,TRBJ1-2,CASSLVRGEAYGYTF,TGCGCCAGCAGCTTGGTGAGGGGGGAGGCCTATGGCTACACCTTC
.,few,TRBV10-3,TRBJ2-2,CAISETGHGSAWGNTGELFF,TGTGCCATCAGTGAAACGGGACACGGGTCGGCGTGGGGGAACACCGGGGAGCTGTTTTTT
TRBD1,.,TRBV9,TRBJ1-5,CASSAGTANQPQHF,TGTGCCAGCAGCGCGGGGACAGCGAATCAGCCCCAGCATTTT
.,many,TRBV7-9,TRBJ2-3,CASSGPFIGTDTQYF,TGTGCCAGCAGTGGACCCTTTATAGGCACAGATACGCAGTATTTT
.,many,TRBV27,TRBJ2-7,CASSPPTGSYEQYF,TGTGCCAGCAGTCCACCGACAGGCTCCTACGAGCAGTACTTC
.,many,TRBV5-5,TRBJ1-6,CASSLGPNSNSPLHF,TGTGCCAGCAGCTTGGGCCCTAACTCCAATTCACCCCTCCACTTT
TRBD2,.,TRBV5-6,TRBJ2-3,CASSSHGTSLTDTQYF,TGTGCCAGCAGCTCCCACGGGACTAGCCTCACAGATACGCAGTATTTT
.,many,TRBV27,TRBJ2-3,CASSPLRATSTDTQYF,TGTGCCAGCAGCCCTCTTCGGGCGACCTCCACAGATACGCAGTATTTT
TRBD2,many,TRBV27,TRBJ2-7,CASSLALAGDEQYF,TGTGCCAGCAGTTTGGCACTAGCGGGAGACGAGCAGTACTTC
TRBD1,many,TRBV20-1,TRBJ2-7,CSARALTGSSYEQYF,TGCAGTGCTAGAGCACTGACAGGGAGCTCCTACGAGCAGTACTTC
.,many,TRBV29-1,TRBJ1-3,CSVARASEGNTIYF,TGCAGCGTTGCGCGAGCCTCTGAGGGAAACACCATATATTTT
TRBD1,many,TRBV6-5,TRBJ2-3,CASSYIQGQGNYF,TGTGCCAGCAGTTACATACAAGGACAGGGGAACTATTTT
.,few,TRBV6-2/TRBV6-3,TRBJ2-5,CASREGETQYF,TGTGCCAGCAGGGAGGGGGAGACCCAGTACTTC
.,many,TRBV28,TRBJ2-6,CASSLPWGAGANVLTF,TGTGCCAGCAGTTTACCCTGGGGAGCTGGGGCCAACGTCCTGACTTTC